The 13 T cell receptor beta chains below were found in one sample sequenced in a study of T-cell reconstitution after alpha-beta-depleted transplantation in children (dated by TCRdb to 2015 to 2016). The method was PCR. The instrument was an Illumina HiSeq 2500. Molecular barcoding was employed in the preparation of TCR libraries, with unique molecular identifiers being used to normalize TCRbeta repertoire quantification. In-frame beta chains were kept once TCRdb had trimmed the public reads at Q25 with fastp and called clones with MiXCR. All rows with the same CDR3 protein become a single entry with the most common DNA and genes. A total of about half a million distinct CDR3 sequences appear in this sample, approximately 12% of them only once. The ten largest clones capture less than 6.5% of the sample. This sample comprised PBMCs from the stem cell graft donor, obtained from the stem cell graft. These receptors originate from a human donor who donated a stem cell graft to a child with combined immunodeficiency.

This clonotype was observed at least ten times. The rearrangement uses TRBV15 and TRBJ2-7, with a possible D match to TRBD2 (5 bases). The CDR3 runs to 14 residues. Germline V gives CDR1 LNHNV, CDR2 YYDKDF (reference sequence). Trimming left V 0 bases short and J 6 bases short, with 12 bases between. In DNA form, the CDR3 reads TGTGCCACCAGCAGAGATCGGGGTTCGGGCGAGCAGTACTTC. It yields the protein CATSRDRGSGEQYF.

This clonotype turned up a few times. The chain uses TRBV5-6 and TRBJ2-5, with a tentative D call TRBD1 (6 bases). V was pared by 4 bases and J by 5 bases, with 18 bases between. Germline V CDR1 and CDR2: SGHDT, YYEEEE. This CDR3 has 15 residues. CDR3: CASSRRTDRWETQYF. The DNA for the CDR3 is TGTGCCAGCAGCCGCCGGACAGACAGGTGGGAGACCCAGTACTTC.

This clonotype was recorded many times. This chain links TRBV20-1 with TRBJ2-4; 7 bases fit TRBD2. With V trimmed by 3 bases and J by 7 bases, 6 bases remained unmatched. The CDR3 is 13 residues long. Per the germline V gene, CDR1 is DFQATT and CDR2 is SNEGSKA (reference sequence). CDR3 protein: CSARGGSGNIQYF. The CDR3 DNA sequence: TGCAGTGCTAGGGGTGGTAGCGGGAACATTCAGTACTTC.

Of note for this clonotype: One end of the junction does not line up with germline, which may come from a read error. The chain's CDR3 is CASSVQGSLSYGQYF. CDR3 nucleotide sequence: TGTGCCAGCAGCGTACAGGGTTCCCTCTCCTACGGGCAGTACTTC. This rearrangement joins TRBV9 to TRBJ2-7, with a possible D match to TRBD1 (5 bases). The CDR3 covers 15 residues. Germline V gene sequence: CDR1 SGDLS, CDR2 YYNGEE.

This clonotype was picked up a small number of times. The V gene is TRBV20-1, the J gene TRBJ1-2, with 8 bases matching TRBD1. The germline gives CDR1 DFQATT, CDR2 SNEGSKA (reference sequence). Trimming at V came to 6 bases and at J to 2 bases, leaving 2 bases not matched to a gene. This CDR3 is built from 12 residues. In DNA, the CDR3 is TGCAGTGCCTACAGGGGGAACTATGGCTACACCTTC. It yields the protein CSAYRGNYGYTF.

The chain joins TRBV7-2 to TRBJ1-2; D uncertain. Germline assignment: CDR1 SGHTA and CDR2 FQGNSA. This CDR3 has 13 residues. Trimming left V 1 base short and J 2 bases short, with 5 bases between. The CDR3 DNA reads TGTGCCAGCAGCTTAGAGGACAACTATGGCTACACCTTC. It codes for CASSLEDNYGYTF.

This clonotype has more than one count but fewer than ten. The chain recombines TRBV20-1 with TRBJ2-3, with 10 positions matching TRBD1. The V segment lost 5 bases and the J segment 1 base; nucleotides outside the gene matches: 6. From germline, CDR1 is DFQATT and CDR2 SNEGSKA (reference sequence). The CDR3 contains 15 residues. The CDR3 coding sequence is TGCAGTGCTGGACAGGGGGAAGGAGGCACAGATACGCAGTATTTT. Its translation: CSAGQGEGGTDTQYF.

This clonotype was found a few times. V gene TRBV5-4 combines with J gene TRBJ2-3; 10 bases line up with TRBD2. The CDR3 has 17 residues. Losses at the gene ends were 6 bases for V and 3 bases for J; bases not matched to a gene: 13. CDR1 is SGHNT, CDR2 YYREEE, per germline (reference sequence). This chain's CDR3 is CASTHFLAGEGTDTQYF. CDR3 in DNA: TGTGCCAGCACCCACTTTCTAGCGGGAGAGGGTACAGATACGCAGTATTTT.

In its sample, this clonotype was seen many times. The chain employs TRBV27 and TRBJ2-7, with 11 bases lining up with TRBD2. This CDR3 comprises 14 residues. Germline assignment: CDR1 MNHEY and CDR2 SMNVEV (reference sequence). After removal of 6 bases from V and 4 bases from J, the junction contained 5 bases not matched to a gene. Written as DNA, the CDR3 is TGTGCCAGCAGAGGGGGACTAGCGGTTTACGAGCAGTACTTC. It encodes CASRGGLAVYEQYF.

Ten or more counts support this clonotype. CDR3 protein: CASSSLGGLTGELFF. The CDR3 nucleotides read TGTGCCAGCAGCAGCCTGGGGGGCCTCACCGGGGAGCTGTTTTTT. The V call is TRBV3-1, the J call TRBJ2-2; D is tentatively TRBD1 or TRBD2 (6 bases each). Germline CDR1 LGHDT, CDR2 YNNKEL (reference sequence). The V and J ends lost 5 bases and 4 bases respectively, with 14 bases between them. The CDR3 is 15 amino acids.

J is TRBJ1-2 and V is TRBV5-6; maybe TRBD1 (6 bases). CDR3 size: 15 residues. Trimming stripped 2 bases from V and 4 bases from J, with 15 bases between. CDR1 and CDR2 from the germline V gene are SGHDT and YYEEEE. The CDR3: CASSFGGLKGYGYTF. CDR3 nucleotides: TGTGCCAGCAGCTTCGGGGGGCTTAAGGGCTATGGCTACACCTTC.

The chain carries TRBV4-3 and TRBJ2-1; TRBD1 might be the D (5 bases). There are 17 residues in the CDR3. The V gene's germline CDR1 is LGHNA and CDR2 YSLEER. Trimming stripped 10 bases from V and 4 bases from J, with 26 bases between. The CDR3 protein is CATSAKGRTSNYNEQFF. The CDR3 region has the DNA TGCGCCACCTCAGCCAAAGGGCGGACATCCAATTACAATGAGCAGTTCTTC.

Many counts were recorded for this clonotype. This chain joins TRBV29-1 and TRBJ2-5; the D gene is possibly TRBD1 (5 bases). Trimming removed 4 bases from V and 5 bases from J, with 26 bases in between. This CDR3 has 17 amino acids. Germline assignment: CDR1 SQVTM and CDR2 ANQGSEA. The DNA for the CDR3 is TGCAGCGTTGGTCGCATGACAGATCGAATCTTAACGGAGACCCAGTACTTC. Protein: CSVGRMTDRILTETQYF.